The 18 T cell receptor beta chains listed next were all sequenced from one sample in a study of post-analysis software for immune sequencing data. General study results and limits: Patients showed TRBV5-6, TRBV5-1 and TRBV20-1 among four to six TRBV segments more frequent than in controls.

Their cognate antigens are unknown. Prepared libraries of TCR beta cDNA carried unique molecular identifiers. Each CDR3 protein gets one entry after TCRdb re-called the PCR reads with MiXCR. This sample has some 370,000 distinct CDR3 sequences, with around 37% found just once. The sample consisted of blood. The source of these receptors is a girl aged 10 to 17 with multiple sclerosis.

V usage is TRBV4-2 and J usage is TRBJ2-6; D ambiguous. The CDR3 has 16 residues. Germline V gene sequence: CDR1 LGHNA, CDR2 YNFKEQ. V lost 0 bases to trimming and J lost 0 bases, with 6 bases between them. The CDR3 loop reads CASSQEGPSGANVLTF. The CDR3 DNA reads as TGTGCCAGCAGCCAAGAGGGCCCCTCTGGGGCCAACGTCCTGACTTTC.

The table lists this clonotype with a few counts. J is TRBJ1-4 and V is TRBV7-8; D call uncertain. The ends were cut back, 0 bases at V and 0 bases at J, with 8 bases in the middle. CDR1 SGHVS and CDR2 FQNEAQ come from the germline V gene. The CDR3 is made up of 16 amino acids. CDR3 nucleotides: TGTGCCAGCAGCTTAGCCCCCTGGGCAACTAATGAAAAACTGTTTTTT. Residues: CASSLAPWATNEKLFF.

This clonotype came up a few times. This chain links TRBV6-1 with TRBJ2-7; D remains ambiguous. This CDR3 has 15 amino acids. V was cut by 1 base and J by 3 bases, with 13 bases left in between. The germline gives CDR1 MNHNS, CDR2 SASEGT. The CDR3 protein is CASSEGPELRYEQYF. CDR3 DNA sequence: TGTGCCAGCAGTGAAGGGCCAGAACTCCGCTACGAGCAGTACTTC.

This clonotype appeared a few times. The J gene is TRBJ2-7, the V gene TRBV7-9, with 10 nucleotides matching TRBD2. This CDR3 comprises 15 residues. Trimming at V came to 5 bases and at J to 3 bases, leaving 7 bases not matched to a gene. CDR1 SEHNR and CDR2 FQNEAQ come from the germline V gene (reference sequence). CDR3 sequence reads: CASSNTSGTLYEQYF. The CDR3 DNA reads TGTGCCAGCAGCAATACTAGCGGGACCCTCTACGAGCAGTACTTC.

This clonotype was seen more than once but under ten times. The V and J genes are TRBV11-3 and TRBJ2-1; D ambiguous. The CDR3 totals 13 residues. Germline V gene sequence: CDR1 SGHNT, CDR2 YENEEA. The V end was cut by 4 bases, the J end by 6 bases, with 10 bases between. This chain's CDR3 is CASSSMLSNEQFF. The CDR3 coding sequence is TGTGCCAGCAGCTCAATGTTGAGCAATGAGCAGTTCTTC.

J is TRBJ1-6 and V is TRBV3-1, with a weak D call TRBD1 (5 bases). V lost 4 bases and J lost 7, with 8 bases in between. The V gene's germline CDR1 is LGHDT and CDR2 YNNKEL (reference sequence). The CDR3 totals 13 residues. CDR3 DNA: TGTGCCAGCAGCCCACAGGAGAATTCACCCCTCCACTTT. It is translated as CASSPQENSPLHF.

The sample holds a few counts of this clonotype. V gene TRBV12-3 or TRBV12-4 combines with J gene TRBJ1-2; perhaps TRBD1 as D (6 bases). The CDR3 is 15 amino acids. V lost 4 bases, J lost 8 bases, and 20 bases lay in between. CDR3 amino acids: CASSSLQGIVRGYTF. The CDR3 nucleotides read TGTGCCAGCAGTTCCCTACAGGGTATAGTCCGCGGCTACACCTTC.

A few counts support this clonotype. This chain connects TRBV29-1 to TRBJ2-5; 7 bases line up with TRBD1. The CDR3 runs 13 residues. Trimming took 2 bases from V and 2 from J; bases not matched to a gene: 2. CDR1 is SQVTM and CDR2 is ANQGSEA in the germline V gene. CDR3 nucleotides: TGCAGCGTTGAACAGGGGGTACAAGAGACCCAGTACTTC. It yields the protein CSVEQGVQETQYF.

The gene calls are TRBV4-2 and TRBJ1-2; D is possibly TRBD1 (6 bases). This CDR3 region has 16 residues. The germline CDR1 and CDR2 sequences are LGHNA and YNFKEQ. V was trimmed by 0 bases and J by 1 base, leaving 12 bases between them. CDR3 bases: TGTGCCAGCAGCCAAGATTTTGGGGGGCATAACTATGGCTACACCTTC. Protein sequence: CASSQDFGGHNYGYTF.

The gene calls are TRBV11-3 and TRBJ2-3; D gene ambiguous. Germline V CDR1 and CDR2: SGHNT, YENEEA. With 5 bases removed from V and 2 bases from J, the gap between germline ends came to 14 bases. CDR3 length equals 15 residues. The CDR3 DNA is TGTGCCAGCAGCGCGGCGGTTGAGGACACAGATACGCAGTATTTT. Translation: CASSAAVEDTDTQYF.

The sample holds a few counts of this clonotype. This chain joins TRBV12-3 or TRBV12-4 and TRBJ2-5; 7 bases agree with TRBD1. Trimming cost V 6 bases and J 2 bases; bases outside gene matches: 6. There are 14 residues in the CDR3. This CDR3 reads CASSQQGPQETQYF. In DNA, the CDR3 is TGTGCCAGCAGCCAACAGGGGCCGCAAGAGACCCAGTACTTC.

This clonotype was detected a few times. The chain employs TRBV10-2 and TRBJ2-5; possible D gene TRBD2, 7 bases. The V end was cut by 3 bases, the J end by 3 bases, with 14 bases between. CDR3 length: 15 residues. The germline CDR1 and CDR2 sequences are WSHSY and SAAADI. The CDR3 protein is CASSDRGAGKETQYF. CDR3 DNA sequence: TGCGCCAGCAGTGACCGGGGGGCGGGAAAAGAGACCCAGTACTTC.

With respect to this clonotype: It is unclear where the CDR3 begins or ends on the DNA, so no DNA is shown, and the CDR3 is as TCRdb lists it. The chain joins TRBV9 to TRBJ2-2; the DNA was not compared with TRBD2, the D call given in the table. With termini counted, the CDR3 has 23 amino acids. Germline CDR1 reads SGDLS; CDR2 reads YYNGEE. The CDR3 region is CASSQRGGSDTQYFGPGTGELFF.

The table lists this clonotype with a few counts. The V call is TRBV7-2, the J call TRBJ2-1; 11 bases fit TRBD2. The CDR3 spans 19 residues. The germline V gene has CDR1 SGHTA and CDR2 FQGNSA. J gave up 3 bases and V 4 bases, and 14 bases lay outside the gene matches. CDR3 nucleotide sequence: TGTGCCAGCAGCTCTCGGGGGGGAGGCCTAGCGGGAGGCTACAATGAGCAGTTCTTC. Its translation is CASSSRGGGLAGGYNEQFF.

The chain is built from TRBV7-8 and TRBJ2-4, with 9 bases matching TRBD1. V lost 4 bases, J lost 0 bases, and 13 bases stayed unmatched. CDR1 is SGHVS, CDR2 FQNEAQ, per germline. The CDR3 contains 19 residues. The CDR3, as DNA: TGTGCCAGCAGCTCCCTACAGGGGGCCTATTTGGGAGCCAAAAACATTCAGTACTTC. Its translation is CASSSLQGAYLGAKNIQYF.

This chain uses TRBV12-3 or TRBV12-4 with TRBJ1-6, with D possibly matching TRBD1 (6 bases). Trimming took off 0 bases at V and 9 bases at J, with 12 bases between the two ends. The CDR3 totals 15 residues. Here the CDR3 DNA reads TGTGCCAGCAGTTTAGCAGGGGGATCGCGTTCACCCCTCCACTTT. This sequence encodes CASSLAGGSRSPLHF.

This clonotype was observed a handful of times. The chain employs TRBV20-1 and TRBJ1-1, with D possibly matching TRBD1 (6 bases). CDR1 is DFQATT and CDR2 is SNEGSKA in the germline V gene (reference sequence). This CDR3 is 13 amino acids long. CDR3 in amino acids: CRAGGMAGTEAFF. CDR3 nucleotide sequence: TGCAGGGCGGGGGGCATGGCGGGCACTGAAGCTTTCTTT.

Many counts were recorded for this clonotype. The gene calls are TRBV29-1 and TRBJ2-7; 8 bases map to TRBD2. This CDR3 has 14 amino acids. From germline, CDR1 is SQVTM and CDR2 ANQGSEA. The junction had 5 bases not matched to a gene; V was cut back by 2 bases and J by 2 bases. CDR3 bases: TGCAGCGTTGAAAAAGCGGGGGCCGCCTACGAGCAGTACTTC. It specifies CSVEKAGAAYEQYF.